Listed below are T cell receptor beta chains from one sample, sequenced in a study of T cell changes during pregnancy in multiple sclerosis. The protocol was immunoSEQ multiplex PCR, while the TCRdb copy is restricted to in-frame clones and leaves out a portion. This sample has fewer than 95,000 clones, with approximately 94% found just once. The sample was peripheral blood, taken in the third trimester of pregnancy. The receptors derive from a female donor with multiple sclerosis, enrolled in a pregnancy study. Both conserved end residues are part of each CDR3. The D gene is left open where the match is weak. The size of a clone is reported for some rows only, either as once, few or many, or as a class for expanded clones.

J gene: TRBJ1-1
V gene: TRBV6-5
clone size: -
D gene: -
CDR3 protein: CASCPGGNTEAFF
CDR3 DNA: TGTGCCAGCTGCCCGGGGGGGAACACTGAAGCTTTCTTT

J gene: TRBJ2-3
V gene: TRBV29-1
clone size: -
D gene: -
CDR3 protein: CSVVRTDTQYF
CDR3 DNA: TGCAGCGTTGTTCGGACAGATACGCAGTATTTT

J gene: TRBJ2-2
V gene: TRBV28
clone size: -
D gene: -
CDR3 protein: CASTSLAADRGGELFF
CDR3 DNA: TGTGCCAGCACCTCCCTAGCCGCTGACCGGGGTGGGGAGCTGTTTTTT

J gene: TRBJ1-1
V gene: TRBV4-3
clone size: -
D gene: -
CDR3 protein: CASSQESRPGGTEAFF
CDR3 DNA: TGCGCCAGCAGCCAAGAGTCCCGACCCGGCGGGACTGAAGCTTTCTTT

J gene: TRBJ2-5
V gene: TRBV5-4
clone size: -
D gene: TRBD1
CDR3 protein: CASSPPTGGQETQYF
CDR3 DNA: TGTGCCAGCAGCCCCCCAACAGGGGGCCAAGAGACCCAGTACTTC

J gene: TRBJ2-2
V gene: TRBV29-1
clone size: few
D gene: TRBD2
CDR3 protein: CSSSLGGLGGELFF
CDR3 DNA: TGCAGCTCCTCCCTGGGGGGGTTAGGCGGGGAGCTGTTTTTT

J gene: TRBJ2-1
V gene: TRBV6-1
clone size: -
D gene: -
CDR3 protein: CASIPSLSYNEQFF
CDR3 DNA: TGTGCCAGCATTCCTTCCCTCTCCTACAATGAGCAGTTCTTC

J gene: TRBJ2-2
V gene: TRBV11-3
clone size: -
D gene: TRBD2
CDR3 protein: CASSPTVGLAGSGELFF
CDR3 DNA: TGTGCCAGCAGCCCCACAGTGGGGCTAGCGGGGTCCGGGGAGCTGTTTTTT

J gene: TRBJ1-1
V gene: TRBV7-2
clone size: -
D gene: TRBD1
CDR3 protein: CASSRGQGRIKTEAFF
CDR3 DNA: TGTGCCAGCAGCAGAGGACAGGGGCGCATCAAAACTGAAGCTTTCTTT

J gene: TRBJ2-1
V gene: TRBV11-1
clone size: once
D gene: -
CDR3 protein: CASSSLRRPLRYNEQFF
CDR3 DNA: TGTGCCAGCAGCTCGCTTCGCCGTCCACTGAGATACAATGAGCAGTTCTTC

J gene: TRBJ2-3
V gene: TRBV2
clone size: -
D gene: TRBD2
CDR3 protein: CASRTSSTDTQYF
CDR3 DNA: TGTGCCAGTCGGACTAGCAGCACAGATACGCAGTATTTT

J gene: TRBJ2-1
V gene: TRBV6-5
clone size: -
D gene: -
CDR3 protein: CASSYRGVSMGNEQFF
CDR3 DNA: TGTGCCAGCAGTTACCGCGGGGTCTCAATGGGTAATGAGCAGTTCTTC

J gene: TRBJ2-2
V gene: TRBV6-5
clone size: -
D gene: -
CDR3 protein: CASKRPGNTGELFF
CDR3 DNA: TGTGCCAGCAAGAGACCGGGTAACACCGGGGAGCTGTTTTTT

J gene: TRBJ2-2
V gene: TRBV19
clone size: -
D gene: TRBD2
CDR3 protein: CASSISLAGGTGELFF
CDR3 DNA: TGTGCCAGTAGTATATCACTAGCGGGGGGCACCGGGGAGCTGTTTTTT

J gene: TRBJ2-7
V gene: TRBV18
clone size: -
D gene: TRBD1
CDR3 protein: CASSRDRTYEQYF
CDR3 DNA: TGTGCCAGCTCACGGGACAGGACCTACGAGCAGTACTTC

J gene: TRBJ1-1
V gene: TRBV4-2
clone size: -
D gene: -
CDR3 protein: CASSRPPGGAFF
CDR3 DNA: TGTGCCAGCAGCCGTCCCCCGGGGGGGGCTTTCTTT

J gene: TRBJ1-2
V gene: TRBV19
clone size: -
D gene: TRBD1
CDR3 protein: CASTPGTGYYGYTF
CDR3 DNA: TGTGCCAGTACCCCCGGGACAGGGTACTATGGCTACACCTTC

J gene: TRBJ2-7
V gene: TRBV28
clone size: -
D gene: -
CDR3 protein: CASRQLPSSYEQYF
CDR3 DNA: TGTGCCAGCCGACAGCTTCCCAGCTCCTACGAGCAGTACTTC

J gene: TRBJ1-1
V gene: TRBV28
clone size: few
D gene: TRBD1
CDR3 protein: CASRSDRVAFF
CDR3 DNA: TGTGCCAGCAGATCCGACAGGGTTGCTTTCTTT

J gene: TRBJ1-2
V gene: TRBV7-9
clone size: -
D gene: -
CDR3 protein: CASSFGQLYTF
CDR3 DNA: TGTGCCAGCAGCTTTGGACAACTCTACACCTTC

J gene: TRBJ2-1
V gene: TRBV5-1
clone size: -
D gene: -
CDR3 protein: CASSPMDSSSYNEQFF
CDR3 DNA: TGCGCCAGCAGCCCCATGGACAGTAGCTCCTACAATGAGCAGTTCTTC

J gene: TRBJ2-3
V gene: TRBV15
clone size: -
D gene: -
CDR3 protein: CATSRDSRSDTQYF
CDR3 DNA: TGTGCCACCAGCAGAGATTCGAGGTCAGATACGCAGTATTTT

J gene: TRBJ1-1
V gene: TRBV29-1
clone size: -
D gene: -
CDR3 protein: CSVELWAANTEAFF
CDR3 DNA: TGCAGCGTTGAGCTCTGGGCAGCTAACACTGAAGCTTTCTTT

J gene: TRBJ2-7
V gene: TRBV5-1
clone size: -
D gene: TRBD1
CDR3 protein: CASSPWTGSDEQYF
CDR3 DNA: TGCGCCAGCAGCCCCTGGACAGGGAGCGACGAGCAGTACTTC

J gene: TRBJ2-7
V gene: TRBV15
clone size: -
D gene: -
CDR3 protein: CATSRSPSYEQYF
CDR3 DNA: TGTGCCACCAGCAGGAGTCCAAGCTACGAGCAGTACTTC